Each of the 2 T cell receptor beta chains below was sequenced from the same sample in a study of blood T cell repertoires in COVID-19. Sequencing used immunoSEQ multiplex PCR; TCRdb keeps in-frame clones, though not all of them. The table has 330,000 or so clones, approximately 88% seen once; the top ten hold 5%. Material: PBMCs or T cells enriched from blood (not recorded which). All receptors derive from a man aged 25 to 40 who had recovered from COVID-19.

The J gene is TRBJ1-5, the V gene TRBV27; TRBD1 matches at 8 bases. Losses at the gene ends were 5 bases for V and 6 bases for J; bases not matched to a gene: 9. The CDR3 loop spans 15 amino acids. In germline, CDR1 is MNHEY, CDR2 SMNVEV (reference sequence). CDR3 in DNA: TGTGCCAGCAGTAAAGACAGGGGCGTCGGTCAGCCCCAGCATTTT. Its translation: CASSKDRGVGQPQHF.

V usage is TRBV12-3 or TRBV12-4 and J usage is TRBJ2-5; no reliable D call. This CDR3 has 12 amino acids. Trimming left V 5 bases short and J 7 bases short, with 11 bases between. The CDR3 region has the DNA TGTGCCAGCAGTCCAGAGGTTAGGACCCAGTACTTC. Protein: CASSPEVRTQYF.